These T cell receptor beta chains were read from a single sample in a study of blood T cell repertoires in COVID-19. Method: immunoSEQ multiplex PCR; TCRdb's copy keeps in-frame clones and lacks some. Of more than 150,000 clones listed, roughly nine tenths are singletons. The sample comprised PBMCs or T cells enriched from blood (not recorded which). The receptors were sampled from a woman in her twenties or thirties who had recovered from COVID-19. Both conserved end residues are part of each CDR3. The D gene is left open where the match is weak. Rows may omit the clone size; those that give it use once, few, many or a size class.

clone_size | j_call | d_call | v_call | cdr3_nt | cdr3_aa
. | TRBJ2-7 | . | TRBV14 | TGTGCCAGCAGCCCCCTGGCGAGTGAGGTGCGCGAGCAGTACTTC | CASSPLASEVREQYF
. | TRBJ1-1 | TRBD1 | TRBV5-1 | TGCGCCAGCAGCTTGGTTGCAGGGGGCCGGGCTGAAGCTTTCTTT | CASSLVAGGRAEAFF
. | TRBJ2-7 | TRBD2 | TRBV19 | TGTGCCAGTAGACTAGCGGTCAGAAATGGCGAGCAGTACTTC | CASRLAVRNGEQYF
few | TRBJ2-2 | . | TRBV9 | TGTGCCAGCAGCCCGAGGACAGCTAACACCGGGGAGCTGTTTTTT | CASSPRTANTGELFF
. | TRBJ1-1 | . | TRBV7-8 | TGTGCCAGCAGCTCCATTAGGACAGCAACTGAAGCTTTCTTT | CASSSIRTATEAFF
. | TRBJ2-7 | . | TRBV7-2 | TGTGCCAGCAGCTTATCCCAGGGGGGCTACGAGCAGTACTTC | CASSLSQGGYEQYF
once | TRBJ2-7 | TRBD2 | TRBV6-2/TRBV6-3 | TGTGCCAGCAGTGTAGCGGGGACATCCTACGAGCAGTACTTC | CASSVAGTSYEQYF
. | TRBJ2-2 | TRBD1 | TRBV19 | TGTGCCAGTACGGTAACAGGGGTGTTTACGGAGCTGTTTTTT | CASTVTGVFTELFF
. | TRBJ2-3 | TRBD2 | TRBV7-2 | TGTGCCAGCAGCTTAGCCCTACTAGCGGGAGGGGATACGCAGTATTTT | CASSLALLAGGDTQYF
. | TRBJ2-3 | . | TRBV5-1 | TGCGCCAGCAGCTTTGGGGTCGGGACTCACACAGATACGCAGTATTTT | CASSFGVGTHTDTQYF
few | TRBJ2-2 | . | TRBV27 | TGTGCCAGCAGTTTTAGAACTAACGCCGGGGAGCTGTTTTTT | CASSFRTNAGELFF
. | TRBJ1-1 | . | TRBV7-3 | TGTGCCAGCAGCTTAACCCCTATAGGTCTGAGTAGGGGTTTCTTT | CASSLTPIGLSRGFF
. | TRBJ1-5 | . | TRBV6-2/TRBV6-3 | TGTGCCAGCAGTTACCCAGACAATCAGCCCCAGCATTTT | CASSYPDNQPQHF
. | TRBJ2-5 | TRBD2 | TRBV9 | TGTGCCAGCAGCGTAGACCCGGGGGGGGAGGAGACCCAGTACTTC | CASSVDPGGEETQYF
. | TRBJ2-2 | . | TRBV21-1 | TGTGCCAGCAGCAAACTAGCGAACACCGGGGAGCTGTTTTTT | CASSKLANTGELFF